The clone carrying this TCR beta chain was recorded once. There are 13 residues in the CDR3. Trimming took 4 bases from V and 9 from J; bases not matched to a gene: 7. Germline V lookup: CDR1 SGHNT, CDR2 YYREEE (reference sequence). Produced via immunoSEQ multiplex PCR; TCRdb's table is partial and in-frame only. The table shows approximately 28,000 clones, with about 90% occurring only once. The data stem from a study of T cell changes during pregnancy in multiple sclerosis. The starting material was peripheral blood, obtained in the first trimester of pregnancy. The clonotype originates from a female donor in good health, enrolled as a control in a pregnancy study. The chain employs TRBV5-4 and TRBJ1-1; 9 bases align to TRBD1. Written as DNA, the CDR3 is TGTGCCAGCAGCCTAACAGGGGGCGGTAAAGCTTTCTTT. Its translation is CASSLTGGGKAFF.